The 21 T cell receptor beta chains listed next were all sequenced from one sample in a study of blood T cell repertoires in COVID-19. TCRdb's table, derived via immunoSEQ multiplex PCR, lists solely in-frame clones and lacks some. The sample holds some 74,000 clones, 80% to 90% seen once. Source material: peripheral blood. The receptors were sampled from an elderly woman with active or convalescent COVID-19.

The rearrangement links TRBV28 to TRBJ1-6, with D perhaps matching TRBD1 (6 bases). V was trimmed by 2 bases and J by 11 bases, leaving 13 bases between them. The CDR3 length is 14 residues. Germline-derived CDR1 and CDR2 are MDHEN and SYDVKM. The CDR3 here is CASSLRQAGTPLHF. The CDR3 region has the DNA TGTGCCAGCAGTTTAAGACAGGCAGGGACACCCCTCCACTTT. The whole variable domain, filled in from reference TRBV28 and TRBJ1-6, reads DVKVTQSSRYLVKRTGEKVFLECVQDMDHENMFWYRQDPGLGLRLIYFSYDVKMKEKGDIPEGYSVSREKKERFSLILESASTNQTSMYLCASSLRQAGTPLHFGNGTRLTVT.

V usage is TRBV5-1 and J usage is TRBJ1-3; 7 bases map to TRBD1. This CDR3 region has 16 residues. V lost 1 base to trimming and J lost 1 base; unmatched junction nucleotides: 5. Germline V gene sequence: CDR1 SGHRS, CDR2 YFSETQ. The CDR3 reads CASSLTTGTSGNTIYF. The CDR3 DNA follows: TGCGCCAGCAGCTTGACGACAGGGACGTCTGGAAACACCATATATTTT. The whole variable domain, filled in from reference TRBV5-1 and TRBJ1-3, reads KAGVTQTPRYLIKTRGQQVTLSCSPISGHRSVSWYQQTPGQGLQFLFEYFSETQRNKGNFPGRFSGRQFSNSRSEMNVSTLELGDSALYLCASSLTTGTSGNTIYFGEGSWLTVV.

This clone was seen just once. The chain joins TRBV11-3 to TRBJ2-1; D is uncertain. V was cut by 1 base and J by 0 bases, with 13 bases left in between. The CDR3 is made up of 17 amino acids. CDR1 and CDR2 from the germline V gene are SGHNT and YENEEA. Here the CDR3 DNA reads TGTGCCAGCAGCTTAGCCCTCCCGGGTGCCTCCTACAATGAGCAGTTCTTC. This gives the protein CASSLALPGASYNEQFF.

The rearrangement uses TRBV3-1 (or the pseudogene TRBV3-2) and TRBJ2-1; TRBD2 is a possible D gene (5 bases). V was clipped by 4 bases and J by 1 base, with 17 bases between them. CDR3 length equals 17 residues. Germline CDR1 and CDR2: LGHDT and YNNKEL (reference sequence). The DNA of the CDR3 is TGTGCCAGCAGCCCAGGACTGGCCTTGACTTCCTACAATGAGCAGTTCTTC. Residues: CASSPGLALTSYNEQFF.

This chain links TRBV11-2 with TRBJ1-5; 9 bases fit TRBD1. The CDR3 sequence is 17 residues long. V lost 3 bases to trimming and J lost 5 bases; unmatched junction nucleotides: 11. Germline V gives CDR1 SGHAT, CDR2 FQNNGV. CDR3 in amino acids: CASSLGQGDFRDQPQHF. The CDR3 nucleotides are TGTGCCAGCAGCTTGGGACAGGGAGATTTTAGGGATCAGCCCCAGCATTTT.

The rearrangement links TRBV18 to TRBJ2-2; D gene uncertain. The CDR3 is made up of 15 amino acids. Germline CDR1 is KGHSH and CDR2 is LQKENI. V was clipped by 6 bases and J by 6 bases, with 17 bases between them. CDR3 nucleotides: TGTGCCAGCTCCCCATTCTTAGAGCGTCCCGGGGAGCTGTTTTTT. As protein: CASSPFLERPGELFF.

The V and J genes are TRBV28 and TRBJ2-7; TRBD1 matches at 7 bases. The CDR3 totals 14 residues. V shed 6 bases, J shed 5 bases, and the junction held 10 bases outside the gene matches. Per germline, CDR1 MDHEN and CDR2 SYDVKM. CDR3 amino acids: CASSRIGQANEQYF. CDR3 nucleotide sequence: TGTGCCAGCAGCCGAATAGGACAGGCAAACGAGCAGTACTTC.

This chain connects TRBV25-1 to TRBJ2-7, with D possibly being TRBD1 (5 bases). Germline assignment: CDR1 MGHDK and CDR2 SYGVNS. Trimming took off 5 bases at V and 4 bases at J, with 18 bases between the two ends. The CDR3 loop spans 15 amino acids. The CDR3 loop is CASSHDRYTIYEQYF. The DNA for the CDR3 is TGTGCCAGCAGTCATGACAGATATACCATTTACGAGCAGTACTTC.

The rearrangement uses TRBV28 and TRBJ2-7; TRBD2 agrees at 11 bases. The V and J ends lost 3 bases and 1 base, in that order; junction bases with no gene match: 8. The CDR3 is 17 amino acids. Per germline, CDR1 MDHEN and CDR2 SYDVKM. CDR3: CASSFLAGGRYSYEQYF. The DNA of the CDR3 is TGTGCCAGCAGTTTTCTAGCGGGAGGTCGTTATTCCTACGAGCAGTACTTC.

The J gene is TRBJ2-5, the V gene TRBV19, with 8 bases that match TRBD2. The CDR3 consists of 15 residues. Trimming took 5 bases from V and 0 from J; bases not matched to a gene: 5. Per the germline V gene, CDR1 is LNHDA and CDR2 is SQIVND (reference sequence). The CDR3 loop is CASSRGGGYQETQYF. In DNA form, the CDR3 reads TGTGCCAGTAGTCGGGGCGGGGGGTACCAAGAGACCCAGTACTTC.

This chain links TRBV24-1 with TRBJ2-1, with D perhaps matching TRBD1 (5 bases). With 3 bases removed from V and 2 bases from J, the gap between germline ends came to 10 bases. The CDR3 covers 15 residues. Per the germline V gene, CDR1 is KGHDR and CDR2 is SFDVKD. CDR3 bases: TGTGCCACCAGTGATCTCACAGGACCCTACAATGAGCAGTTCTTC. Encoded protein: CATSDLTGPYNEQFF.

The genes are TRBV29-1 and TRBJ1-4, with TRBD1 as a possible D gene (6 bases). V dropped 4 bases and J dropped 8 bases, with 20 bases sitting between them. Germline-derived CDR1 and CDR2 are SQVTM and ANQGSEA. This CDR3 comprises 15 residues. CDR3 amino acids: CSVAPTGSKGEKLFF. The DNA of the CDR3 is TGCAGCGTTGCCCCTACAGGGTCTAAGGGCGAAAAACTGTTTTTT.

The V call is TRBV7-2, the J call TRBJ2-5; 16 bases are shared with TRBD2. CDR3 length equals 17 residues. Germline V gene lookup returns CDR1 SGHTA and CDR2 FQGNSA. Trimming removed 3 bases from V and 5 bases from J; junction bases left unmatched: 6. The CDR3 is CASSLGTSGRARETQYF. CDR3 nucleotide sequence: TGTGCCAGCAGCTTGGGGACTAGCGGGAGGGCTAGGGAGACCCAGTACTTC.

This clone was seen just once. The chain uses TRBV9 and TRBJ1-2; D uncertain. CDR1 is SGDLS, CDR2 YYNGEE, per germline. Trimming shortened V by 0 bases and J by 4 bases, and 13 bases separated the two germline ends. This CDR3 is built from 15 residues. The CDR3 nucleotides are TGTGCCAGCAGCGTAGCTACGTACCGCGGCTATGGCTACACCTTC. Translation gives CASSVATYRGYGYTF.

This clone showed up just a few times. The rearrangement links TRBV11-3 to TRBJ2-3, with 7 bases matching TRBD2. The CDR3 is 18 amino acids. After removal of 1 base from V and 5 bases from J, the junction contained 15 bases not matched to a gene. Germline lookup yields CDR1 SGHNT and CDR2 YENEEA. The CDR3 loop reads CASSLVRTSAMVEDTQYF. CDR3 nucleotides: TGTGCCAGCAGCTTAGTACGAACTAGCGCCATGGTTGAAGATACGCAGTATTTT.

The chain couples TRBV7-2 to TRBJ2-3; 8 bases align to TRBD1. This CDR3 is 18 amino acids long. V lost 0 bases to trimming and J lost 0 bases; unmatched junction nucleotides: 8. Germline CDR1 SGHTA, CDR2 FQGNSA. The CDR3 DNA reads as TGTGCCAGCAGCTTAGCGCGCCAAACAGGGGGAAGCACAGATACGCAGTATTTT. Protein sequence: CASSLARQTGGSTDTQYF.

V is TRBV15 and J is TRBJ1-5, with D hard to call. The CDR3 has 15 residues. V lost 3 bases and J lost 0, with 9 bases in between. From germline, CDR1 is LNHNV and CDR2 YYDKDF (reference sequence). The CDR3: CATSRELYSNQPQHF. CDR3 sequence (DNA): TGTGCCACCAGCAGGGAACTATATAGCAATCAGCCCCAGCATTTT.

This clone showed up just once. The gene calls are TRBV19 and TRBJ2-3; D not resolved. Germline CDR1 LNHDA, CDR2 SQIVND (reference sequence). This CDR3 is built from 12 residues. V was shortened by 1 base and J by 8 bases, with 7 bases between the two germline ends. CDR3 sequence (DNA): TGTGCCAGTAGTATAGTTCCCGGTACGCAGTATTTT. Translation: CASSIVPGTQYF.

This chain joins TRBV4-3 and TRBJ1-5, with a weak D call TRBD1 (6 bases). Trimming pared 5 bases from V and 5 bases from J, leaving 13 bases between. This CDR3 spans 14 amino acids. CDR1 and CDR2 from the germline V gene are LGHNA and YSLEER. The DNA for the CDR3 is TGCGCCAGCAGCTTCCGAGGGGGGGATCAGCCCCAGCATTTT. Its protein product is CASSFRGGDQPQHF.

V usage is TRBV27 and J usage is TRBJ2-4; 9 nucleotides align to TRBD1. The V gene's germline CDR1 is MNHEY and CDR2 SMNVEV (reference sequence). This CDR3 spans 16 amino acids. V gave up 3 bases and J gave up 5 bases; unmatched junction bases: 8. The chain's CDR3 is CASSFRMGQGENIQYF. The CDR3 coding sequence is TGTGCCAGCAGTTTTAGGATGGGACAGGGTGAAAACATTCAGTACTTC.

This chain links TRBV9 with TRBJ2-2; a weak D match, TRBD2 (6 bases). This CDR3 contains 14 residues. V lost 4 bases and J 7 bases, leaving 14 bases between the germline ends. CDR1 is SGDLS and CDR2 is YYNGEE in the germline V gene. The CDR3 sequence is CASSPVAGGGELFF. The CDR3 DNA sequence: TGTGCCAGCAGCCCGGTAGCCGGGGGCGGGGAGCTGTTTTTT. The whole variable domain, remainder taken from reference TRBV9 and TRBJ2-2, is DSGVTQTPKHLITATGQRVTLRCSPRSGDLSVYWYQQSLDQGLQFLIQYYNGEERAKGNILERFSAQQFPDLHSELNLSSLELGDSALYFCASSPVAGGGELFFGEGSRLTVL.